Below, one T cell receptor beta chain is given with its context. Its antigen is undetermined. The primer mix had 60 Vbeta and 13 Jbeta primers. The method was immunoSEQ multiplex PCR; TCRdb's version includes in-frame clones alone and lacks a portion of them. The sample comprises 100,000 to 120,000 clones, around 80% of which are singletons, and about 7.5% rests with the top ten. This entry is derived from a study of cytomegalovirus exposure and HLA in healthy donors. Findings and caveats of the study: Serostatus for CMV was the only available immune exposure information.

V was clipped by 0 bases and J by 2 bases, with 19 bases between them. The CDR3 runs to 18 residues. Germline loops: CDR1 SGHDN, CDR2 FVKESK. Specimen: PBMCs. The gene calls are TRBV14 and TRBJ1-2; TRBD1 might be the D (5 bases). The TCR comes from a man aged 40-49 years in good health and CMV-seropositive. CDR3 DNA: TGTGCCAGCAGCCAAGATAGGGGCGTCCGGCAATTAAACTATGGCTACACCTTC. It specifies CASSQDRGVRQLNYGYTF. The variable domain in full, completed from reference TRBV14 and TRBJ1-2, reads EAGVTQFPSHSVIEKGQTVTLRCDPISGHDNLYWYRRVMGKEIKFLLHFVKESKQDESGMPNNRFLAERTGGTYSTLKVQPAELEDSGVYFCASSQDRGVRQLNYGYTFGSGTRLTVV.